The T cell receptor (beta chain) under discussion was sequenced for a study of shared clonotypes between healthy human individuals. Study observations and caveats: Only blood underwent sampling, and tissue repertoires likely differ.

V lost 6 bases and J lost 4, with 8 bases in between. The CDR3 has 12 amino acids. Germline lookup yields CDR1 MNHNY and CDR2 SVGAGI (reference sequence). Free of recent acute infections or vaccinations, the donors were healthy HIV-negative adults. Every donor, a Caucasian adult, lived in Nashville, Tennessee. Profiled with immunoSEQ multiplex PCR; TCRdb holds only in-frame clones, not every one. The data show 90,000 to 100,000 clones, approximately 51% seen once. The table lists this clone with many counts. Its antigen is currently unknown. The gene calls are TRBV6-6 and TRBJ2-3; D not certain. The receptor's source is a woman aged 40 to 50 in good health. Some clones in this sample may be carry-over from other donors' samples. Sequenced sample: PBMCs. CDR3 sequence reads: CASSSQPDTQYF. The CDR3 DNA reads as TGTGCCAGCAGCTCTCAGCCAGATACGCAGTATTTT.